Listed below are T cell receptor beta chains from one sample, sequenced in a study of blood T cell repertoires in COVID-19. The table came from immunoSEQ multiplex PCR; TCRdb's copy has only in-frame clones and leaves some out. Of about 310,000 clones in the sample, roughly 89% were seen once. Sequencing used PBMCs or T cells enriched from blood (not recorded which). These receptors originate from a woman younger than 35 who had recovered from COVID-19. CDR3s include the opening cysteine and the closing phenylalanine or tryptophan. Each record gives: clone size, J gene, D gene, V gene, CDR3 protein, CDR3 DNA. The D gene is left open where the match is weak. Size tells how often a clone was seen (once, few, many) or the class of an expanded clone, and some rows leave it out.

NA	TRBJ1-5	NA	TRBV6-2/TRBV6-3	CASSDRRPYQPQHF	TGTGCCAGCAGTGACAGACGGCCGTATCAGCCCCAGCATTTT
NA	TRBJ2-7	TRBD2	TRBV4-3	CASSQGSSGSTYEQYF	TGCGCCAGCAGCCAAGGTTCGAGCGGGAGTACCTACGAGCAGTACTTC
NA	TRBJ2-1	NA	TRBV4-3	CASSQSSSVYNEQFF	TGCGCCAGCAGCCAAAGTTCCTCGGTCTACAATGAGCAGTTCTTC
NA	TRBJ2-1	TRBD2	TRBV3-1/TRBV3-2	CASSRLAVPGEQFF	TGTGCCAGCTCTCGACTAGCTGTTCCCGGTGAGCAGTTCTTC
NA	TRBJ1-5	TRBD1	TRBV6-1	CASSEEGRGFGNQPQHF	TGTGCCAGCAGTGAAGAGGGCAGGGGGTTCGGCAATCAGCCCCAGCATTTT
once	TRBJ2-5	NA	TRBV9	CASSVRGGSGEQETQYF	TGTGCCAGCAGCGTACGAGGGGGGAGCGGGGAGCAAGAGACCCAGTACTTC
NA	TRBJ1-4	NA	TRBV6-5	CASRLEGLTNEKLFF	TGTGCCAGCAGACTTGAGGGTTTAACTAATGAAAAACTGTTTTTT
NA	TRBJ2-3	TRBD2	TRBV30	CAWSGLAGARDTQYF	TGTGCCTGGAGTGGTCTAGCGGGGGCCAGGGATACGCAGTATTTT
NA	TRBJ1-2	NA	TRBV9	CASSALLEGLDGYTF	TGTGCCAGCAGCGCCCTTCTGGAGGGTTTGGATGGCTACACCTTC
NA	TRBJ2-1	NA	TRBV6-1	CASSEAGGLGNEQFF	TGTGCCAGCAGTGAAGCGGGGGGGCTAGGTAATGAGCAGTTCTTC
NA	TRBJ2-7	TRBD1	TRBV11-2	CASSLLTGTGAYEQYF	TGTGCCAGCAGCCTCCTTACCGGGACAGGGGCCTACGAGCAGTACTTC
once	TRBJ1-5	TRBD1	TRBV5-8	CASSSDRGQPQHF	TGTGCCAGCAGCTCGGACAGGGGGCAGCCCCAGCATTTT
NA	TRBJ1-1	NA	TRBV6-1	CASSEQGTTEAFF	TGTGCCAGCAGTGAACAGGGGACCACTGAAGCTTTCTTT
few	TRBJ1-2	NA	TRBV7-9	CASSHDSNYGYTF	TGTGCCAGCAGCCACGACAGTAACTATGGCTACACCTTC
NA	TRBJ2-5	NA	TRBV27	CASLIRRGRWETQYF	TGTGCCAGCCTGATTCGACGAGGAAGATGGGAGACCCAGTACTTC
NA	TRBJ1-2	NA	TRBV28	CASSQPGDYGYTF	TGTGCCAGCAGTCAACCGGGGGACTATGGCTACACCTTC
NA	TRBJ1-5	NA	TRBV3-1/TRBV3-2	CASSSTAEQPQHF	TGTGCCAGCAGCTCGACCGCGGAACAGCCCCAGCATTTT
NA	TRBJ1-1	NA	TRBV5-1	CASSPFGSSDTEAFF	TGCGCCAGCAGCCCCTTCGGGAGTTCGGACACTGAAGCTTTCTTT
NA	TRBJ2-3	NA	TRBV18	CASSPSREDTQYF	TGTGCCAGCTCACCCTCCAGGGAAGATACGCAGTATTTT
once	TRBJ1-3	NA	TRBV2	CASESLGPTGNTIYF	TGTGCCAGCGAGAGTTTGGGCCCGACAGGAAACACCATATATTTT
once	TRBJ2-7	NA	TRBV7-3	CASSQPTGITYEQYF	TGTGCCAGCAGCCAGCCCACAGGGATCACCTACGAGCAGTACTTC
few	TRBJ1-4	NA	TRBV7-9	CASSFKGVQLFF	TGTGCCAGCAGCTTTAAGGGGGTCCAACTGTTTTTT
once	TRBJ1-5	NA	TRBV9	CASSSLPGSNQPQHF	TGTGCCAGCAGCTCCCTTCCGGGGAGCAATCAGCCCCAGCATTTT
NA	TRBJ1-4	NA	TRBV21-1	CASSKAGTGASEKLFF	TGTGCCAGCAGCAAAGCGGGCACAGGGGCGAGCGAAAAACTGTTTTTT
few	TRBJ1-4	NA	TRBV27	CASSLGAGAEKLFF	TGTGCCAGCAGTTTAGGAGCTGGCGCTGAAAAACTGTTTTTT
NA	TRBJ1-1	NA	TRBV30	CAWSVRRKNTEAFF	TGTGCCTGGAGTGTCAGGCGAAAGAACACTGAAGCTTTCTTT
NA	TRBJ2-7	TRBD2	TRBV28	CASSFLAGVAYEQYF	TGTGCCAGCAGTTTTCTAGCGGGAGTAGCCTACGAGCAGTACTTC
NA	TRBJ2-5	TRBD2	TRBV28	CASSSLGLAGGPFETQYF	TGTGCCAGCAGTTCACTCGGACTAGCGGGAGGGCCATTTGAGACCCAGTACTTC
NA	TRBJ2-3	NA	TRBV7-2	CASSFRRGTDTQYF	TGTGCCAGCAGCTTCCGGCGGGGTACAGATACGCAGTATTTT
NA	TRBJ2-1	TRBD2	TRBV9	CASSSRTSGIVYNEQFF	TGTGCCAGCAGCTCCCGGACTAGCGGGATTGTATACAATGAGCAGTTCTTC
NA	TRBJ2-2	NA	TRBV6-5	CACWQGSTGELFF	TGTGCCTGTTGGCAGGGTTCCACCGGGGAGCTGTTTTTT
NA	TRBJ1-2	TRBD1	TRBV27	CASSLLGQGLKGYTF	TGTGCCAGCAGTTTACTCGGACAGGGGCTTAAGGGCTACACCTTC
once	TRBJ2-5	TRBD2	TRBV7-3	CASSLGLAEETQYF	TGTGCCAGCAGCTTAGGGCTAGCGGAAGAGACCCAGTACTTC
few	TRBJ2-7	TRBD1	TRBV5-4	CASSNRQGSSYEQYF	TGTGCCAGCAGCAACCGACAGGGGTCATCCTACGAGCAGTACTTC
NA	TRBJ1-1	TRBD1	TRBV19	CASNSDREGDTEAFF	TGTGCCAGTAATTCGGACAGGGAGGGCGACACTGAAGCTTTCTTT
once	TRBJ2-1	NA	TRBV7-9	CASSLGILAEQFF	TGTGCCAGCAGCTTAGGGATTTTAGCTGAGCAGTTCTTC
NA	TRBJ1-5	NA	TRBV6-2/TRBV6-3	CASSYFGTLGNQPQHF	TGTGCCAGCAGTTACTTCGGAACCCTCGGGAATCAGCCCCAGCATTTT
NA	TRBJ2-3	TRBD1	TRBV29-1	CSVGDSPSTDTQYF	TGCAGCGTGGGGGACAGCCCTAGCACAGATACGCAGTATTTT
NA	TRBJ1-2	TRBD1	TRBV28	CASSFRTGAFNYGYTF	TGTGCCAGCAGTTTCCGGACAGGGGCGTTCAACTATGGCTACACCTTC
NA	TRBJ1-2	NA	TRBV11-2	CASSLAASHYGYTF	TGTGCCAGCAGCCTCGCCGCGAGCCACTATGGCTACACCTTC
NA	TRBJ2-7	NA	TRBV9	CASSVGLGEQYF	TGTGCCAGCAGCGTAGGTCTCGGGGAGCAGTACTTC
NA	TRBJ2-1	NA	TRBV2	CASSGTQFDEQFF	TGTGCCAGCAGTGGCACACAGTTCGATGAGCAGTTCTTC
NA	TRBJ2-1	TRBD2	TRBV15	CATERGSFSEQFF	TGTGCCACCGAGCGGGGGAGCTTTAGTGAGCAGTTCTTC
NA	TRBJ1-2	NA	TRBV30	CAWSVGRGRGYTF	TGTGCCTGGAGTGTCGGGAGGGGTCGCGGCTACACCTTC
NA	TRBJ1-1	NA	TRBV19	CASRQWNTEAFF	TGTGCCAGTAGACAGTGGAACACTGAAGCTTTCTTT
NA	TRBJ2-7	TRBD2	TRBV27	CASSSVGAGGPHEQYF	TGTGCCAGCAGTTCCGTTGGAGCGGGAGGGCCTCACGAGCAGTACTTC
NA	TRBJ1-3	NA	TRBV4-3	CASSQPRGNTIYF	TGCGCCAGCAGCCAGCCCAGGGGAAACACCATATATTTT
NA	TRBJ1-3	TRBD1	TRBV28	CASSLGQGIGNTIYF	TGTGCCAGCAGTTTGGGACAGGGAATAGGAAACACCATATATTTT
NA	TRBJ1-2	TRBD1	TRBV28	CASTFPGGAYGYTF	TGTGCCAGCACCTTTCCAGGGGGCGCCTATGGCTACACCTTC
NA	TRBJ2-1	TRBD2	TRBV5-6	CASSFRLAGGLAPYNEQFF	TGTGCCAGCAGCTTCAGACTAGCGGGGGGGCTTGCCCCTTACAATGAGCAGTTCTTC
once	TRBJ2-5	NA	TRBV5-5	CASVGPNHLQETQYF	TGTGCCAGCGTGGGGCCCAACCACCTCCAAGAGACCCAGTACTTC